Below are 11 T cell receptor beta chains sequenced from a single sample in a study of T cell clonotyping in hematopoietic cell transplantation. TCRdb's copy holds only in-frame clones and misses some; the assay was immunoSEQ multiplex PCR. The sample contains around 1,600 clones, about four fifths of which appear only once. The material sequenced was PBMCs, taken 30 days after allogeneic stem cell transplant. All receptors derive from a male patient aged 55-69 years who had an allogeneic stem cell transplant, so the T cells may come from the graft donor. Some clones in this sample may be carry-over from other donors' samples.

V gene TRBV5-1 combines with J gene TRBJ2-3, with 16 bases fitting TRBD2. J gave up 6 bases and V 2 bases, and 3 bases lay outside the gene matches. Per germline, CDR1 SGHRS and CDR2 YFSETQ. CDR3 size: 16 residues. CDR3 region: CASSLGTSGRGDTQYF. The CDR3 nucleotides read TGCGCCAGCAGCTTAGGGACTAGCGGGAGGGGCGATACGCAGTATTTT.

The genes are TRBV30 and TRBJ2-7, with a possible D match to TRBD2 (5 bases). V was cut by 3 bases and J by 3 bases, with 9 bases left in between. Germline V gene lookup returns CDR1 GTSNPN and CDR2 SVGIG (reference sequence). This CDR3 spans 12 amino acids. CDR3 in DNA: TGTGCCTGGAGCACGGGATACTACGAGCAGTACGTC. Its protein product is CAWSTGYYEQYV.

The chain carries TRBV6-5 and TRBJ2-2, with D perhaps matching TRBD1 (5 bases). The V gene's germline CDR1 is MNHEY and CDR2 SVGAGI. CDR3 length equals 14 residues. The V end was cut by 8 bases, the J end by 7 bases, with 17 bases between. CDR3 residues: CASAWGLLGGELFF. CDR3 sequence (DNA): TGTGCCAGCGCTTGGGGCCTCCTAGGCGGGGAGCTGTTTTTT.

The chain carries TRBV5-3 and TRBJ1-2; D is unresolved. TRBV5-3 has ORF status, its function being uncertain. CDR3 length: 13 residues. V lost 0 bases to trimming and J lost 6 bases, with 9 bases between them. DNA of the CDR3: TGTGCCAGAAGCTTGGGTCAGGATGATGGCTACACCTTC. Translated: CARSLGQDDGYTF.

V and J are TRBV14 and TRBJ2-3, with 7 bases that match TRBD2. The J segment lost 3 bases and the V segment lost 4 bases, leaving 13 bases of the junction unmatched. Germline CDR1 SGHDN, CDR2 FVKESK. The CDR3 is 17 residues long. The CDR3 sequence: CASSPRFWGRATDTQYF. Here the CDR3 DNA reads TGTGCCAGCAGCCCCCGATTTTGGGGGAGGGCGACAGATACGCAGTATTTT.

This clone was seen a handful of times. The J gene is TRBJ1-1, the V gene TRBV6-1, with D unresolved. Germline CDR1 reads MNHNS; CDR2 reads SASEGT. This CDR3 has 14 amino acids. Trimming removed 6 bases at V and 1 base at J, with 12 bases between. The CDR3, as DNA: TGTGCCAGCAGAACACCCCTGTGGAACACTGAAGCTTTCTTT. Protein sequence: CASRTPLWNTEAFF.

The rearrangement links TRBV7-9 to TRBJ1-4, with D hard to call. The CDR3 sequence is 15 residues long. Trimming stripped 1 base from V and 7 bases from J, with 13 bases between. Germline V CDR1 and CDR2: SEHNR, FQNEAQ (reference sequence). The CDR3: CASSLDRSGGEKLFF. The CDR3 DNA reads TGTGCCAGCAGCTTAGATCGATCGGGAGGTGAAAAACTGTTTTTT.

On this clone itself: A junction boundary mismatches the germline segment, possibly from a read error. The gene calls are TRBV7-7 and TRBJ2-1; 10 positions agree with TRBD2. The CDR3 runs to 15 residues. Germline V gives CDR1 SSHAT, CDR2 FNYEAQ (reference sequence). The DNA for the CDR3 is TGTGCTAGCAGCCCAGGGGCTAGCGGGGGTGGTGAGCAGTTCTTC. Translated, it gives CASSPGASGGGEQFF.

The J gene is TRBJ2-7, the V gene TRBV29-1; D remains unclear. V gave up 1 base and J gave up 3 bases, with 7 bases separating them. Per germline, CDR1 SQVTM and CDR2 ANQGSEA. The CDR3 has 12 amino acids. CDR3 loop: CSVEGGRYEQYF. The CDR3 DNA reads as TGCAGCGTTGAAGGAGGACGCTACGAGCAGTACTTC.

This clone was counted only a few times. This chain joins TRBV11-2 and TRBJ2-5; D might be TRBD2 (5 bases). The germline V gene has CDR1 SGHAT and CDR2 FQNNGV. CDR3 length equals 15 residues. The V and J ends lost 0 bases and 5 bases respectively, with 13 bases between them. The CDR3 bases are TGTGCCAGCAGCTTAGATCCGGGGTCCGGGGAGACCCAGTACTTC. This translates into CASSLDPGSGETQYF.

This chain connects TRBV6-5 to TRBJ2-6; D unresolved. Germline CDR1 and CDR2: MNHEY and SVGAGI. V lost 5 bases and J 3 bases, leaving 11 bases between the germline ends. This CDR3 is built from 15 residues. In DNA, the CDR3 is TGTGCCAGCAGTCAAGGGTACGGTGGGGCCAACGTCCTGACTTTC. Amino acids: CASSQGYGGANVLTF.